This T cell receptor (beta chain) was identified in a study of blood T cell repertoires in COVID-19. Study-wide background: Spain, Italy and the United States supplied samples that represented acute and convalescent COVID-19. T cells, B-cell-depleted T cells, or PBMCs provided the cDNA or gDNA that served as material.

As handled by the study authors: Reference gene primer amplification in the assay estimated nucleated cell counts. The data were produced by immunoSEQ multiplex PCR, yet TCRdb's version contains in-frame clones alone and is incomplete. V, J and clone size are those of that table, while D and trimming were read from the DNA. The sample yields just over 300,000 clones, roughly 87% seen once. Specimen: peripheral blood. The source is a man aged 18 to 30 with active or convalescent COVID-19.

The DNA of the CDR3 is TGTGCCAGCAGTCTCGCCTGGATCCGGGCCCAGGGGGGCAATGAGCAGTTCTTC. It translates to CASSLAWIRAQGGNEQFF. This chain connects TRBV6-2 or TRBV6-3 to TRBJ2-1; possibly TRBD1 for D (7 bases). In germline, CDR1 is MNHEY, CDR2 SVGEGT. The V end lost 5 bases, the J end lost 6 bases, and 26 bases lay between the germline ends. The CDR3 is 18 residues long.